This T cell receptor (beta chain) emerged from a study of cytomegalovirus exposure and HLA in healthy donors. Whole-study context: From donors who were HLA-typed, an early data release held approximately 80 million unique TCRs.

The PCR employed 60 Vbeta primers together with 13 Jbeta primers. Assay: immunoSEQ multiplex PCR; the TCRdb copy retains only in-frame clones and omits some. The sample has roughly 100,000 clones, over 80% seen once; the top ten hold around 6.9%. Study-level results: HLA allele associations emerged for roughly 16,000 TCR beta sequences in a later analysis, at 0.05 false discovery rate.

This clone was detected a few times. Its antigen remains unidentified. The CDR3 extends over 16 amino acids. CDR1 LNHNV and CDR2 YYDKDF come from the germline V gene (reference sequence). Trimming shortened V by 5 bases and J by 0 bases, and 14 bases separated the two germline ends. The receptor's source is a man younger than 45 in good health and CMV-seropositive. The rearrangement joins TRBV15 to TRBJ2-1; D perhaps matches TRBD2 (6 bases). The specimen sequenced was PBMCs. The CDR3 is CATSWLGTGSYNEQFF. The CDR3 DNA reads TGTGCCACCAGCTGGCTGGGGACTGGCTCCTACAATGAGCAGTTCTTC.